One and the same sample provided the 26 T cell receptor beta chains below, sequenced in a study of T cells in Graves' hyperthyroidism and ophthalmopathy. Amplified TCR beta CDR3 regions came from RNA transcripts. TCR CDR3 regions were first amplified by RT-PCR with HTBI primers. One entry per CDR3 protein results from TCRdb running MiXCR on the multiplex PCR reads. Of over 250,000 distinct CDR3 sequences detected, less than 30% appear once; the ten largest clones hold approximately 30%. What was sequenced was blood. The source of these receptors is a man in his forties or fifties with Graves' hyperthyroidism that later progressed to Graves' ophthalmopathy.

This clonotype was picked up many times. V and J are TRBV27 and TRBJ2-7; weak D call: TRBD1 (7 bases). The germline gives CDR1 MNHEY, CDR2 SMNVEV (reference sequence). This CDR3 has 16 residues. Trimming stripped 6 bases from V and 4 bases from J, with 22 bases between. Here the CDR3 DNA reads TGTGCCAGCAGGTCACCCTCAGGGGGGTCTGGGTACGAGCAGTACTTC. The encoded protein is CASRSPSGGSGYEQYF.

CDR3 nucleotides: TGTGCCTGGAGCACAGGGTCTGGGGCCAACGTCCTGACTTTC. As protein: CAWSTGSGANVLTF. V gene TRBV30 combines with J gene TRBJ2-6, with D perhaps matching TRBD1 (6 bases). Germline V gene data show CDR1 as GTSNPN and CDR2 as SVGIG (reference sequence). Trimming removed 3 bases at V and 1 base at J, with 7 bases between. The CDR3 covers 14 residues.

This clonotype came up a few times. The CDR3 sequence is CAWSIRDETQYF. Written as DNA, the CDR3 is TGTGCCTGGAGTATTCGTGATGAGACCCAGTACTTC. The V gene is TRBV30, the J gene TRBJ2-5; D is ambiguous. The CDR3 totals 12 residues. CDR1 GTSNPN and CDR2 SVGIG come from the germline V gene (reference sequence). V was pared by 2 bases and J by 5 bases, with 9 bases between.

This clonotype was detected ten times or more. The chain is built from TRBV6-4 and TRBJ2-3, with D hard to call. This CDR3 region has 16 residues. The germline gives CDR1 MRHNA, CDR2 SNTAGT. Trimming cost V 7 bases and J 2 bases, with 19 bases left between them. CDR3 DNA sequence: TGTGCCAGCACTCCGCCCGAGGCAGGAAACACAGATACGCAGTATTTT. It encodes CASTPPEAGNTDTQYF.

The CDR3 here is CASSESRGGQETQYF. CDR3 DNA: TGTGCCAGCAGTGAATCTCGCGGGGGCCAGGAGACCCAGTACTTC. The rearrangement links TRBV25-1 to TRBJ2-5, with a tentative D call TRBD2 (7 bases). CDR1 and CDR2 from the germline V gene are MGHDK and SYGVNS. The V and J ends lost 1 base and 5 bases respectively, with 14 bases between them. The CDR3 consists of 15 residues.

This clonotype has a single count. DNA of the CDR3: TGTGCCAGCAGGGGAAACGCAGGGTTCAATCAGCCCCAGCATTTT. This gives the protein CASRGNAGFNQPQHF. The rearrangement uses TRBV7-8 and TRBJ1-5, with a weak D call TRBD1 (5 bases). CDR1 is SGHVS, CDR2 FQNEAQ, per germline. CDR3 size: 15 residues. Between the trimmed V and J ends, which lost 6 bases and 3 bases, there was a span of 15 bases.

This clonotype was observed at least ten times. V and J are TRBV6-2 or TRBV6-3 and TRBJ1-2; 11 nucleotides align to TRBD1. V was clipped by 6 bases and J by 10 bases; unmatched bases: 10. The CDR3 spans 14 residues. Looked up from germline, CDR1 is MNHEY and CDR2 is SVGEGT. The CDR3 DNA reads as TGTGCCAGCAGCTCCGGGACAGGGGGAGCTTACTACACCTTC. This translates into CASSSGTGGAYYTF.

This clonotype was counted at least ten times. This chain uses TRBV19 with TRBJ1-1; D may be TRBD1 (6 bases). CDR1 is LNHDA, CDR2 SQIVND, per germline (reference sequence). Deletions cut 4 bases from V and 4 bases from J, with 19 bases between. The CDR3 runs to 16 residues. CDR3: CASSTSYRVGGTEAFF. CDR3 nucleotide sequence: TGTGCCAGTAGTACATCATACAGGGTTGGTGGCACTGAAGCTTTCTTT.

V usage is TRBV27 and J usage is TRBJ1-6, with 7 bases that match TRBD1. V lost 6 bases and J lost 10; bases outside the gene matches: 6. Germline CDR1 MNHEY, CDR2 SMNVEV (reference sequence). The CDR3 is 13 residues long. The CDR3 coding sequence is TGTGCCAGCAGATTGAACAGGGGCTCACCCCTCCACTTT. Residues: CASRLNRGSPLHF.

V usage is TRBV14 and J usage is TRBJ1-1, with D tentatively TRBD1 (5 bases). Trimming cost V 3 bases and J 10 bases, with 15 bases left between them. Germline CDR1 is SGHDN and CDR2 is FVKESK. This CDR3 region has 13 residues. This CDR3 reads CASSHPGGTSAFF. CDR3 nucleotides: TGTGCCAGCAGCCATCCGGGTGGGACTTCAGCTTTCTTT.

There are many counts of this clonotype. The chain recombines TRBV20-1 with TRBJ2-7, with 10 bases that match TRBD2. The CDR3 consists of 13 residues. Germline CDR1 DFQATT, CDR2 SNEGSKA (reference sequence). Trimming cost V 4 bases and J 3 bases; bases outside gene matches: 3. The CDR3 here is CSAIAGGIYEQYF. CDR3 in DNA: TGCAGTGCTATAGCGGGGGGAATCTACGAGCAGTACTTC.

This clonotype was detected many times. The chain joins TRBV11-2 to TRBJ1-1; D remains unclear. The CDR3 covers 14 residues. V was clipped by 1 base and J by 1 base, with 7 bases between them. Germline CDR1 and CDR2: SGHAT and FQNNGV. In DNA form, the CDR3 reads TGTGCCAGCAGCTTAGGGGTGAGGAACACTGAAGCTTTCTTT. This codes for CASSLGVRNTEAFF.

This clonotype was counted at least ten times. The chain combines TRBV5-1 with TRBJ2-7; D may correspond to TRBD1 or TRBD2 (5 bases each). Germline CDR1 is SGHRS and CDR2 is YFSETQ. V dropped 7 bases and J dropped 6 bases, with 20 bases sitting between them. The CDR3 is 14 residues long. The CDR3: CASSTGRISFEQYF. The CDR3 DNA is TGCGCCAGCTCGACGGGACGCATTTCTTTCGAGCAGTACTTC.

This clonotype was seen many times. CDR3 amino acids: CASSQGPGYTF. DNA for the CDR3: TGTGCCAGCAGCCAGGGGCCGGGCTACACCTTC. This chain joins TRBV3-1 and TRBJ1-2; D might be TRBD1 (5 bases). The CDR3 runs to 11 residues. Trimming took 3 bases from V and 8 from J, leaving 7 bases between them. Per germline, CDR1 LGHDT and CDR2 YNNKEL (reference sequence).

The chain has TRBV15 and TRBJ2-5; 9 nucleotides line up with TRBD1. Germline V gives CDR1 LNHNV, CDR2 YYDKDF (reference sequence). The V gene end was trimmed by 5 bases and the J gene end by 5 bases; junction bases not matched to a gene: 9. The CDR3 extends over 15 amino acids. In DNA, the CDR3 is TGTGCCACCAGCTCACAGACAGGGGGAAGGGAGACCCAGTACTTC. It is translated as CATSSQTGGRETQYF.

Many counts were recorded for this clonotype. The V and J genes are TRBV13 and TRBJ2-7; D is unresolved. CDR1 and CDR2 from the germline V gene are PRHDT and FYEKMQ (reference sequence). This CDR3 has 12 residues. Trimming pared 5 bases from V and 3 bases from J, leaving 8 bases between. The CDR3 DNA is TGTGCCAGCAGCCAAAGGATCTACGAGCAGTACTTC. Encoded protein: CASSQRIYEQYF. The full variable domain, its missing parts supplied by reference TRBV13 and TRBJ2-7, is AAGVIQSPRHLIKEKRETATLKCYPIPRHDTVYWYQQGPGQDPQFLISFYEKMQSDKGSIPDRFSAQQFSDYHSELNMSSLELGDSALYFCASSQRIYEQYFGPGTRLTVT.

This chain connects TRBV5-1 to TRBJ1-1, with 7 bases that match TRBD1. There are 16 residues in the CDR3. V shed 8 bases and J 0 bases; nucleotides not matched to a gene: 13. Germline assignment: CDR1 SGHRS and CDR2 YFSETQ. The CDR3 protein is CASTRGTANMNTEAFF. DNA for the CDR3: TGCGCCAGTACGCGGGGGACAGCTAACATGAACACTGAAGCTTTCTTT.

The chain combines TRBV12-3 or TRBV12-4 with TRBJ2-5; TRBD2 agrees at 14 bases. The CDR3 totals 16 residues. The V gene end was trimmed by 3 bases and the J gene end by 4 bases; junction bases not matched to a gene: 4. The CDR3, as DNA: TGTGCCAGCAGTTTTGGGACTAGCGGGAGATTAGAGACCCAGTACTTC. It translates to CASSFGTSGRLETQYF.

This clonotype was seen many times. The chain joins TRBV4-1 to TRBJ1-5; D remains unclear. Looked up from germline, CDR1 is MGHRA and CDR2 is YSYEKL. The CDR3 is 19 amino acids. Trimming pared 0 bases from V and 2 bases from J, leaving 20 bases between. CDR3 in DNA: TGCGCCAGCAGCCAAGACGTGGCGCCCTGGGAGGTTGGCAATCAGCCCCAGCATTTT. Its translation is CASSQDVAPWEVGNQPQHF.

This clonotype has a count of ten or more. The V call is TRBV24-1, the J call TRBJ2-5, with D possibly being TRBD1 or TRBD2 (5 bases each). Between the trimmed V and J ends, which lost 5 bases and 4 bases, there was a span of 10 bases. Germline CDR1 KGHDR, CDR2 SFDVKD. CDR3 length: 13 residues. CDR3 protein: CATSGGARETQYF. The CDR3, as DNA: TGTGCCACCAGTGGAGGGGCGAGAGAGACCCAGTACTTC.

This clonotype was seen ten or more times. The J gene is TRBJ2-1, the V gene TRBV29-1, with unresolved D. This CDR3 comprises 14 residues. The germline gives CDR1 SQVTM, CDR2 ANQGSEA. Between the trimmed V and J ends, which lost 6 bases and 7 bases, there was a span of 19 bases. CDR3 nucleotides: TGCAGCGTCGCCTTTGGCGTTGTCGGGAATGAGCAGTTCTTC. Protein: CSVAFGVVGNEQFF.

This clonotype was detected ten times or more. The chain couples TRBV29-1 to TRBJ2-2; the D gene is possibly TRBD1 (6 bases). CDR1 and CDR2 from the germline V gene are SQVTM and ANQGSEA. CDR3 length: 15 amino acids. V dropped 4 bases and J dropped 1 base, with 13 bases sitting between them. The chain's CDR3 is CSVAGRGQNTGELFF. CDR3 DNA sequence: TGCAGCGTTGCGGGTAGGGGACAGAACACCGGGGAGCTGTTTTTT.

This chain connects TRBV11-2 to TRBJ2-7; 8 positions agree with TRBD2. The V and J ends lost 3 bases and 2 bases, in that order; junction bases with no gene match: 3. This CDR3 is built from 14 residues. Germline V gives CDR1 SGHAT, CDR2 FQNNGV. As DNA, the CDR3 is TGTGCCAGCAGCTTGCGGGAGGCAACCTACGAGCAGTACTTC. Encoded protein: CASSLREATYEQYF.

This clonotype was recorded many times. V is TRBV20-1 and J is TRBJ2-2, with 12 bases matching TRBD2. V lost 6 bases to trimming and J lost 1 base; unmatched junction nucleotides: 9. CDR3 length equals 17 residues. From germline, CDR1 is DFQATT and CDR2 SNEGSKA (reference sequence). CDR3 region: CSARHLLAGGNTGELFF. The CDR3 region has the DNA TGCAGTGCCCGCCACTTACTAGCGGGAGGGAACACCGGGGAGCTGTTTTTT.

The V call is TRBV6-2 or TRBV6-3, the J call TRBJ2-7, with 10 bases aligning to TRBD2. The CDR3 length is 14 residues. Per germline, CDR1 MNHEY and CDR2 SVGEGT. V dropped 2 bases and J dropped 6; count of bases not matched to a gene: 4. CDR3 residues: CASSYLAGVREQYF. The CDR3 DNA follows: TGTGCCAGCAGTTACCTAGCGGGAGTACGCGAGCAGTACTTC.

The chain uses TRBV6-1 and TRBJ1-1; D remains ambiguous. Trimming removed 5 bases from V and 6 bases from J, with 16 bases in between. CDR1 and CDR2 (germline): MNHNS, SASEGT. The CDR3 totals 14 residues. CDR3 sequence (DNA): TGTGCCAGCAGTCCAACAACAAGTCCCTCTGAAGCTTTCTTT. Its translation: CASSPTTSPSEAFF.